The T cell receptor beta chain described here comes from a study of blood T cell repertoires in COVID-19 (dated by TCRdb to about 2020). Some background on the complete study: The collaborator samples originated in the United States, Italy and Spain and spanned the acute and convalescent phases of COVID-19. The material from the prospective study consisted of cDNA or gDNA derived from T cells, B-cell-depleted T cells, or PBMCs. The dataset comprised deeply sampled blood TCRbeta repertoires from subjects exposed to, actively infected with, or recovered from COVID-19. The repertoires were released in a freely available public database meant as a resource for research on the immune response to SARS-CoV-2. Samples were obtained from the ongoing ImmuneRACE study (first 160 participants) and from over 1,000 subjects provided by 6 global collaborators. Sample metadata almost always included a de-identified subject ID, COVID-19 status, age in years and sex. HLA class I and class II types, where available, came from metadata supplied by the sample provider rather than from assay-based typing. What the research found in general, with its limitations: The quantity of clinical and demographic metadata differed by source and by participant and was supplied without curation.

TCRbeta CDR3 regions were amplified from genomic DNA using the immunoSEQ Assay, a bias-controlled multiplex PCR. The authors' pipeline ran thus. Within the assay, amplification of reference gene primers was used to estimate how many nucleated cells each sample contained. To quantify the absolute abundance of each unique TCRbeta CDR3 rearrangement, sequence reads were collapsed and filtered. For each sample, productive Simpson clonality was calculated as the square root of Simpson's diversity index across productive rearrangements. Not all clones reach the TCRdb copy of this immuneACCESS table, which keeps in-frame sequences only. Checked studies attribute under half of the gap to unresolved V genes and leave the rest unexplained. V, J and clone size reflect that table, while D and trimming were determined from the DNA. The sample table holds about 110,000 clones, of which approximately 85% were seen once. The ten largest make up 2% to 2.5% of the sample.

This clone has a single count. Its antigen is unknown. It has no much larger one-base neighbor in the sample; base qualities were not kept. Whole blood was collected in K2EDTA tubes by collaborating institutions according to the institutions' own protocols. For TCRbeta analysis, collaborators shipped samples in one of three forms: frozen whole blood, isolated PBMCs, or DNA extracted from either of those sample types. V loses 4 bases, J loses 4 bases, and the germline ends lie 10 bases apart. The CDR3 goes from the cysteine to the phenylalanine over 13 residues. This entry keeps only the CDR3 DNA: 39 bases, framed from base 1. From a lookup of the germline V gene (reference sequence), CDR1 and CDR2 are MNHEY and SMNVEV.

The receptor was derived from a human donor in a cohort sampled during active COVID-19. The sequence is built from TRBV27 and TRBJ1-2; the best D guess is TRBD1, with 5 bases matching. What was sequenced was peripheral blood. The CDR3 protein is CASSSGLIYGYTF. The sequenced DNA: TGTGCCAGCAGTTCGGGACTCATCTATGGCTACACCTTC.